This T cell receptor (beta chain) was recorded in a study of T cell repertoires in cytomegalovirus infection. On the study more broadly: CMV infection and matching HLA type were both indicated by public TCR beta signatures.

This clonotype was seen only a few times. Its antigen is not known. General study results and limits: The ex vivo response showed dominance by HLA-C-restricted CMV-specific TCR beta clonotypes.

Trimming left V 4 bases short and J 7 bases short, with 17 bases between. Germline CDR1 MNHEY, CDR2 SMNVEV (reference sequence). CDR3 length: 15 amino acids. TCRdb reanalysed the reads using MiXCR and keeps one entry per CDR3 protein. In the table there are roughly 920,000 distinct CDR3 sequences, approximately 33% of which are singletons. The sample was cultured CD8+ T cells from PBMCs, taken from culture after CMV antigen stimulation. This clonotype was sampled from a human donor in good health (CMV status not recorded). Some clones in this sample may be carry-over from other donors' samples. V gene TRBV27 combines with J gene TRBJ2-1; tentative D call: TRBD1 (6 bases). CDR3 sequence: CASSSGSGAWNEQFF. CDR3 coding DNA: TGTGCCAGCAGTTCGGGATCAGGGGCCTGGAATGAGCAGTTCTTC.